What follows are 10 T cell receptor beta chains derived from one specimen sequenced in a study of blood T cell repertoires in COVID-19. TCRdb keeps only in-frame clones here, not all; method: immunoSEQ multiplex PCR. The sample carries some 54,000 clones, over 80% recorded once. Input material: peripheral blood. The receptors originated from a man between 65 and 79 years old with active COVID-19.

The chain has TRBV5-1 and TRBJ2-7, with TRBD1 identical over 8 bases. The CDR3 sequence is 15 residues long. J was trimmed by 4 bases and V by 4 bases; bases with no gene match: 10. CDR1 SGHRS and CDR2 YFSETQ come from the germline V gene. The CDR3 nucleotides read TGCGCCAGCAGCCCGCGGACAGGGTCCCTTTACGAGCAGTACTTC. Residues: CASSPRTGSLYEQYF.

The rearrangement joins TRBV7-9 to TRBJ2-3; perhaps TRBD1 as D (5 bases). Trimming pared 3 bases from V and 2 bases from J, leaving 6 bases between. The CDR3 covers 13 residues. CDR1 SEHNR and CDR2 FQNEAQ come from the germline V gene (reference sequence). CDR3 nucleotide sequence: TGTGCCAGCAGCTTGGGGCCCACAGATACGCAGTATTTT. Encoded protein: CASSLGPTDTQYF.

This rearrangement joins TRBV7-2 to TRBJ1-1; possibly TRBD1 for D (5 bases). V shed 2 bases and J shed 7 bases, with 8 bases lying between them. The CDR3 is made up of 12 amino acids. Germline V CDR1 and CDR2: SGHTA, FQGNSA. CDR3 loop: CASSLQGIEAFF. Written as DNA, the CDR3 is TGTGCCAGCAGCTTACAGGGAATTGAAGCTTTCTTT.

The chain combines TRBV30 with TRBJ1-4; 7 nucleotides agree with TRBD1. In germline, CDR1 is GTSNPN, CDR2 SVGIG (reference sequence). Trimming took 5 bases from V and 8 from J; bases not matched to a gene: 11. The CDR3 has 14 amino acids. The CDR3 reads CAWSPQGRKEKLFF. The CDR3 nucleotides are TGTGCCTGGTCTCCACAGGGGAGGAAAGAAAAACTGTTTTTT.

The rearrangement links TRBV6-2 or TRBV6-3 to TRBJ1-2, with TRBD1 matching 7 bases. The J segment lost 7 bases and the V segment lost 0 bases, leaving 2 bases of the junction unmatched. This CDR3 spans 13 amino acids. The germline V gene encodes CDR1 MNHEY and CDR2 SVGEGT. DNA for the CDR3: TGTGCCAGCAGTTACTCCGCAGGGGGTGGCTACACCTTC. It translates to CASSYSAGGGYTF.

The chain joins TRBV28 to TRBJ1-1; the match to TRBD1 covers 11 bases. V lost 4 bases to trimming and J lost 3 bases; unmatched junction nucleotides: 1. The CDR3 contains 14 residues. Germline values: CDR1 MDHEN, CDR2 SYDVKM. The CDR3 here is CASSSGQGDTEAFF. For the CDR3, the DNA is TGTGCCAGCAGTTCGGGACAGGGGGACACTGAAGCTTTCTTT.

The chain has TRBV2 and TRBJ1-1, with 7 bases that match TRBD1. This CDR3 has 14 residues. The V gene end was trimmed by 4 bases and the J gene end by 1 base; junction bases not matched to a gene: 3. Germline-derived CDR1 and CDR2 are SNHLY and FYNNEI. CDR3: CASSGDSSNTEAFF. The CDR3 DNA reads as TGTGCCAGCAGTGGGGACAGCTCGAACACTGAAGCTTTCTTT.

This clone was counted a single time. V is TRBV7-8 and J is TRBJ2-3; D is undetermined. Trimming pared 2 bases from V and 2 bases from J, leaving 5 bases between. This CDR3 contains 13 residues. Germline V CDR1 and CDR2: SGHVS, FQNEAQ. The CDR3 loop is CASSLQFTDTQYF. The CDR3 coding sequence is TGTGCCAGCAGCTTACAGTTCACAGATACGCAGTATTTT.

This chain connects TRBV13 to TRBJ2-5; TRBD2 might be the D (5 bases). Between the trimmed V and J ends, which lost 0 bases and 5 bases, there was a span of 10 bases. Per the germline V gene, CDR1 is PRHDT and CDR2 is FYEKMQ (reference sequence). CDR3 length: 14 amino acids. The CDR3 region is CASSLGLSGETQYF. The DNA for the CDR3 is TGTGCCAGCAGCTTAGGGCTATCGGGGGAGACCCAGTACTTC.

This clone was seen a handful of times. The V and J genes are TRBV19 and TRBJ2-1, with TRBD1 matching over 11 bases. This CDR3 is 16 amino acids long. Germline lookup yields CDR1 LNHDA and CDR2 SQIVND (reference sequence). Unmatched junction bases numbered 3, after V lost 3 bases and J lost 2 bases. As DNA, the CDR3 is TGTGCCAGTAGTATGAGGGGACAGGGGGCCTACAATGAGCAGTTCTTC. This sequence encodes CASSMRGQGAYNEQFF.